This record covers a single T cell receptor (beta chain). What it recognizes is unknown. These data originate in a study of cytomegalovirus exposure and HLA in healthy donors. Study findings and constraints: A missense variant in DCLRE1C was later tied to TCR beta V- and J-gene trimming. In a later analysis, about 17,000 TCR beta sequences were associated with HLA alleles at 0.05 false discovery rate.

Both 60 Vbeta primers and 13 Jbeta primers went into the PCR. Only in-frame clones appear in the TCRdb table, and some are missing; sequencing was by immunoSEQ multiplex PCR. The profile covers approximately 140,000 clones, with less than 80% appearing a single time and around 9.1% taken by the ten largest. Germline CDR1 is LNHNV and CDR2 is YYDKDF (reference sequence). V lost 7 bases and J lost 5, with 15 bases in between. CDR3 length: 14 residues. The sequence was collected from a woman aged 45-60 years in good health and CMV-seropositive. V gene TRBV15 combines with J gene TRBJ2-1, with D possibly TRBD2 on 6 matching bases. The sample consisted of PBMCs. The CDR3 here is CATMAGPENNEQFF. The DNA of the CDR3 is TGTGCCACCATGGCGGGGCCAGAGAACAATGAGCAGTTCTTC.